These T cell receptor beta chains were read from a single sample in a study of identifying expanded T cells in peripheral blood. Sequenced by immunoSEQ multiplex PCR; TCRdb stores in-frame clones only, minus some. The sample carries 70,000 to 100,000 clones, 88% recorded once. Sequencing was carried out using blood. These receptors were collected from a person between 18 and 69 years old in good health. CDR3s include the opening cysteine and the closing phenylalanine or tryptophan. Each record gives: D gene, V gene, J gene, clone size, CDR3 DNA, CDR3 protein. The D gene is left open where the match is weak. Clone size, where shown, is once, few, many, or a class for clones that have expanded.

>-|TRBV5-5|TRBJ2-1|-
TGTGCCAGCAGCTGGCGGCGGGTCAGTGGTGAGCAGTTCTTC
CASSWRRVSGEQFF
>-|TRBV6-1|TRBJ1-1|-
TGTGCCAGCATTGCCCACGGGGGAAGCACTGAAGCTTTCTTT
CASIAHGGSTEAFF
>-|TRBV10-3|TRBJ2-3|-
TGTGCCATCAGCGCCTACACAGATACGCAGTATTTT
CAISAYTDTQYF
>-|TRBV27|TRBJ1-6|-
TGTGCCAGCAGAGACGTCGTGTATAATTCACCCCTCCACTTT
CASRDVVYNSPLHF
>-|TRBV6-6|TRBJ2-7|-
TGTGCCAGCAGTTACTCGGGCGGGCGCTACGAGCAGTACTTC
CASSYSGGRYEQYF
>TRBD2|TRBV9|TRBJ2-3|-
TGTGCCAGCAGCCTATGGACTAGCGGGACTAGCACAGATACGCAGTATTTT
CASSLWTSGTSTDTQYF
>-|TRBV6-4|TRBJ2-1|many
TGTGCCAGCAGTGACGGGGGCTCCTACAATGAGCAGTTCTTC
CASSDGGSYNEQFF
>-|TRBV27|TRBJ1-5|few
TGTGCCAGCACCCCAGCGAGGGATAGGAAGCCCCAGCATTTT
CASTPARDRKPQHF
>-|TRBV2|TRBJ2-7|-
TGTGCCAGCAGTGATCCCTACAGGCTCTTTGCCTACGAGCAGTACTTC
CASSDPYRLFAYEQYF
>TRBD1|TRBV9|TRBJ2-3|-
TGTGCCAGCAGCAGGAGGACAGGGGGGGCAGATACGCAGTATTTT
CASSRRTGGADTQYF
>-|TRBV7-2|TRBJ2-7|-
TGTGCCAGCAGCCGAGTCAGAGACTCCTACGAGCAGTACTTC
CASSRVRDSYEQYF
>-|TRBV27|TRBJ2-2|-
TGTGCCAGCAGTCCTGTCACCGGGGAGCTGTTTTTT
CASSPVTGELFF
>TRBD1|TRBV28|TRBJ1-3|-
TGTGCCATCATCGGACAGGGTGGAAACACCATATATTTT
CAIIGQGGNTIYF
>TRBD1|TRBV4-1|TRBJ1-1|once
TGCGCCAGCAGCCCCCAACCGGGACAGGGGTTTGGCACTGAAGCTTTCTTT
CASSPQPGQGFGTEAFF
>-|TRBV9|TRBJ2-2|-
TGTGCCAGCAGCGTAGTGAGGGGTTTCAACGGGGAGCTGTTTTTT
CASSVVRGFNGELFF
>-|TRBV30|TRBJ2-3|-
TGTGCCTGGAGTCCTTTCATAGGGGGGGGTACAGATACGCAGTATTTT
CAWSPFIGGGTDTQYF
>TRBD1|TRBV6-6|TRBJ1-1|-
TGTGCCAGCAGTAATGGACAGGGACAGTTGAGAGCTTTCTTT
CASSNGQGQLRAFF
>-|TRBV5-1|TRBJ1-2|-
TGCGCCAGCAGCTTGGGACAGATTGACTATGGCTACACCTTC
CASSLGQIDYGYTF
>-|TRBV28|TRBJ1-1|-
TGTGCCAGCAGTTTATCCCAAGTCGAAGCTTTCTTT
CASSLSQVEAFF
>-|TRBV5-1|TRBJ1-1|-
TGCGCCAGCACCCCTAGCTGGGGGGCGCGAGGAACTGAAGCTTTCTTT
CASTPSWGARGTEAFF
>-|TRBV7-3|TRBJ2-7|-
TGTGCCAGCAGCAGGGACATTGGGGTCTACGAGCAGTACTTC
CASSRDIGVYEQYF
>-|TRBV28|TRBJ2-7|-
TGTGCCAGCAGCCCCGTGACGACCTCCTACGAGCAGTACTTC
CASSPVTTSYEQYF
>-|TRBV7-9|TRBJ2-1|-
TGTGCCAGCAGCTTAGATTTTAGGGACTTTATGGAGAATGAGCAGTTCTTC
CASSLDFRDFMENEQFF
>TRBD1|TRBV11-2|TRBJ2-7|-
TGTGCCAGCAGCCCACCGGGACAGGGGCCGTGGGAGCAGTACTTC
CASSPPGQGPWEQYF
>-|TRBV11-2|TRBJ2-1|-
TGTGCCAGCATTGACAATGAGCAGTTCTTC
CASIDNEQFF
>TRBD2|TRBV7-2|TRBJ2-3|-
TGTGCCAGCAGCTTAAACCGACCGGGACTAGCGGGAGATACGCAGTATTTT
CASSLNRPGLAGDTQYF
>TRBD2|TRBV2|TRBJ2-7|-
TGTGCCAGCACACTAGCGGGAGGTCCCTACGAGCAGTACTTC
CASTLAGGPYEQYF
>-|TRBV7-8|TRBJ2-3|-
TGTGCCAGCAGCTTAGCGACAACAGATACGCAGTATTTT
CASSLATTDTQYF
>-|TRBV20-1|TRBJ1-1|-
TGCAGTGCTAGAGGGGCCACTGAAGCTTTCTTT
CSARGATEAFF
>-|TRBV5-1|TRBJ1-5|-
TGCGCCAGCAGCTTGGCCGGGCAGTACAATCAGCCCCAGCATTTT
CASSLAGQYNQPQHF
>-|TRBV27|TRBJ2-3|once
TGTGCCAGCAAATCGTACAGTGCAGATACGCAGTATTTT
CASKSYSADTQYF
>-|TRBV11-3|TRBJ2-5|-
TGTGCCAGCAGCCCGGACGGCCAAGAGACCCAGTACTTC
CASSPDGQETQYF
>-|TRBV5-1|TRBJ1-6|once
TGCGCCAGCAGCTTGCCGGGGGATAATTCACCCCTCCACTTT
CASSLPGDNSPLHF
>TRBD1|TRBV7-2|TRBJ1-4|-
TGTGCCAGCAGCTTCGGGACAGATTTTGAAAAACTGTTTTTT
CASSFGTDFEKLFF
>-|TRBV11-2|TRBJ2-7|-
TGTGCCAGCAGCCCCCGGACAGTAAGCTGGACCAACGAGCAGTACTTC
CASSPRTVSWTNEQYF
>TRBD1|TRBV5-4|TRBJ2-7|-
TGTGCCAGCAGCTTGTTGGGACAGGGAAACGAGCAGTACTTC
CASSLLGQGNEQYF
>TRBD2|TRBV4-1|TRBJ2-1|-
TGCGCCAGCAGCCCCGGGCTAGCGGGCCTTCAATTGAAAGATGAGCAGTTCTTC
CASSPGLAGLQLKDEQFF
>-|TRBV25-1|TRBJ2-2|-
TGTGCCAGCAGTGAACCGCAGGAGTCCGGGGAGCTGTTTTTT
CASSEPQESGELFF
>-|TRBV4-2|TRBJ2-4|-
TGTGCCAGCAGCCAAGAGTCCGCAGGGGTCAAAAACATTCAGTACTTC
CASSQESAGVKNIQYF
>-|TRBV5-1|TRBJ1-2|-
TGCGCCAGCAGCTTGGTACGTCAGAGAGCAAACTATGGCTACACCTTC
CASSLVRQRANYGYTF
>TRBD1|TRBV6-1|TRBJ2-2|once
TGTGCCAGCAGTGAAGTTAAGACAGGGTGGACCGGGGAGCTGTTTTTT
CASSEVKTGWTGELFF
>-|TRBV5-4|TRBJ2-7|-
TGTGCCAGCAGCTTGGGGGGGCGACTGGACAGCTACGAGCAGTACTTC
CASSLGGRLDSYEQYF
>-|TRBV19|TRBJ2-1|-
TGTGCCAGTAGTTTTCCGTTGAGTAGCGACTACAATGAGCAGTTCTTC
CASSFPLSSDYNEQFF
>-|TRBV6-1|TRBJ2-5|once
TGTGCCAGCAGTGAAGGTGGAGGGATGGAGACCCAGTACTTC
CASSEGGGMETQYF
>TRBD2|TRBV5-1|TRBJ2-7|-
TGCGCCAGCAGCCCTATAGCGGGAGGGAACTCCTACGAGCAGTACTTC
CASSPIAGGNSYEQYF
>TRBD1|TRBV6-1|TRBJ2-7|-
TGTGCCAGCAGTATTCGACAGGGCCCGAACGAGCAGTACTTC
CASSIRQGPNEQYF
>-|TRBV18|TRBJ2-5|-
TGTGCCAGCTCACCGGGACATTTGGGCGTCAGTACGCCTATCCAAGAGACCCAGTACTTC
CASSPGHLGVSTPIQETQYF
>-|TRBV19|TRBJ1-5|-
TGTGCCAGTAGTATGGAGGGTGGCAATCAGCCCCAGCATTTT
CASSMEGGNQPQHF
>-|TRBV5-6|TRBJ1-5|-
TGTGCCAGCAGCCTACACAATCAGCCCCAGCATTTT
CASSLHNQPQHF
>-|TRBV6-1|TRBJ1-3|-
TGTGCCAGCGATGAGAGTGCGACCTCTGGAAACACCATATATTTT
CASDESATSGNTIYF
>-|TRBV11-2|TRBJ1-6|-
TGTGCCAGCAGCTTAGCCCCGCCAGATTCACCCCTCCACTTT
CASSLAPPDSPLHF
>-|TRBV9|TRBJ2-1|-
TGTGCCAGCAGCGTAGTGGTGGGGGGATACAATGAGCAGTTCTTC
CASSVVVGGYNEQFF
>-|TRBV28|TRBJ2-3|-
TGTGCCAGCAGTACCCCCGGGAGAAGAATGGATACGCAGTATTTT
CASSTPGRRMDTQYF
>-|TRBV7-9|TRBJ2-5|-
TGTGCCAGCAGCGTTCCTTACAAGTACCAAGAGACCCAGTACTTC
CASSVPYKYQETQYF
>TRBD2|TRBV7-2|TRBJ2-3|-
TGTGCCAGCAGTTCCGACTCGGGACTAGCGGGAGATACGCAGTATTTT
CASSSDSGLAGDTQYF